A single sample gave rise to the 24 T cell receptor beta chains below, sequenced in a study of T cell changes during pregnancy in multiple sclerosis. Here immunoSEQ multiplex PCR was the method, and the copy in TCRdb shows in-frame clones only, minus some. The profile shows fewer than 40,000 clones, 85% to 90% of them singletons. This material consisted of CD8+ T cells from peripheral blood mononuclear cells, taken after pregnancy. The origin of the receptors is a female donor with multiple sclerosis, enrolled in a pregnancy study.

Only a few counts were recorded for this clone. The V gene is TRBV23-1, the J gene TRBJ1-3, with D possibly being TRBD1 (6 bases). TRBV23-1 is an ORF, and what it does is uncertain. The CDR3 covers 14 residues. V was trimmed by 0 bases and J by 8 bases, leaving 11 bases between them. This CDR3 is CASSQSGGSDTIYF. In nucleotides, the CDR3 is TGCGCCAGCAGTCAATCTGGGGGCTCGGACACCATATATTTT.

V usage is TRBV2 and J usage is TRBJ1-2; maybe TRBD1 (5 bases). The V end lost 7 bases, the J end lost 0 bases, and 15 bases lay between the germline ends. The CDR3 totals 15 residues. Germline V gene lookup returns CDR1 SNHLY and CDR2 FYNNEI. Here the CDR3 DNA reads TGTGCCAGCATCGGGGACGGAGGGTCTAACTATGGCTACACCTTC. This encodes CASIGDGGSNYGYTF.

The chain uses TRBV7-6 and TRBJ1-1, with D perhaps TRBD1 (5 bases). The V end was cut by 2 bases, the J end by 5 bases, with 12 bases between. The germline V gene has CDR1 SGHVS and CDR2 FNYEAQ. The CDR3 consists of 14 residues. CDR3 residues: CASSLSYRGTEAFF. The CDR3 DNA is TGTGCCAGCAGCTTATCTTATCGGGGGACTGAAGCTTTCTTT.

The CDR3 is CASSQGGGELNTEAFF. CDR3 sequence (DNA): TGCGCCAGCAGCCAAGGGGGAGGGGAACTAAACACTGAAGCTTTCTTT. The chain combines TRBV4-3 with TRBJ1-1, with TRBD1 as a possible D gene (5 bases). The CDR3 has 16 amino acids. Between the trimmed V and J ends, which lost 1 base and 2 bases, there was a span of 14 bases. Germline V gives CDR1 LGHNA, CDR2 YSLEER.

The chain carries TRBV4-3 and TRBJ2-7; 7 positions agree with TRBD1. In germline, CDR1 is LGHNA, CDR2 YSLEER. With 0 bases clipped from V and 4 bases from J, the junction kept 0 bases outside the gene matches. The CDR3 totals 13 residues. Written as DNA, the CDR3 is TGCGCCAGCAGCCAAGAACAGGGGTACGAGCAGTACTTC. Protein sequence: CASSQEQGYEQYF.

In its sample, this clone was seen once. The genes are TRBV13 and TRBJ2-7, with 10 bases lining up with TRBD1. The CDR3 length is 18 residues. Germline CDR1 PRHDT, CDR2 FYEKMQ (reference sequence). Trimming took 3 bases from V and 4 from J; bases not matched to a gene: 15. In nucleotides, the CDR3 is TGTGCCAGCAGCTTTTGGCACCTCGGGACAGGGGCGTCGTACGAGCAGTACTTC. The encoded protein is CASSFWHLGTGASYEQYF.

This chain joins TRBV2 and TRBJ1-1, with unresolved D. The germline V gene encodes CDR1 SNHLY and CDR2 FYNNEI. V lost 7 bases, J lost 2 bases, and 8 bases lay in between. The CDR3 is 12 amino acids. CDR3: CASIAPNTEAFF. For the CDR3, the DNA is TGTGCCAGCATAGCCCCCAACACTGAAGCTTTCTTT.

The chain uses TRBV4-3 and TRBJ2-1; 9 positions match TRBD1. The V gene end was trimmed by 3 bases and the J gene end by 4 bases; junction bases not matched to a gene: 4. CDR3 size: 15 residues. The germline V gene encodes CDR1 LGHNA and CDR2 YSLEER. The CDR3 DNA reads as TGCGCCAGCAGCCAGGGGGACAGGGTGTACAATGAGCAGTTCTTC. Translating it yields CASSQGDRVYNEQFF.

The rearrangement links TRBV11-3 to TRBJ2-1, with D possibly being TRBD1 (5 bases). CDR1 and CDR2 (germline): SGHNT, YENEEA. V was pared by 1 base and J by 4 bases, with 11 bases between. The length of the CDR3 is 15 residues. DNA of the CDR3: TGTGCCAGCAGCTTAGGGACATCCGATTACAATGAGCAGTTCTTC. This translates into CASSLGTSDYNEQFF.

This clone has only one observation. V gene TRBV18 combines with J gene TRBJ2-5, with D maybe TRBD2 (5 bases). V was shortened by 4 bases and J by 0 bases, with 15 bases between the two germline ends. There are 16 residues in the CDR3. Germline CDR1 is KGHSH and CDR2 is LQKENI. The CDR3 is CASSQGDRANQETQYF. Written as DNA, the CDR3 is TGTGCCAGCTCACAGGGAGATAGGGCTAACCAAGAGACCCAGTACTTC.

This chain links TRBV15 with TRBJ1-1; D ambiguous. Germline loops: CDR1 LNHNV, CDR2 YYDKDF (reference sequence). This CDR3 is 16 amino acids long. The V end lost 0 bases, the J end lost 3 bases, and 14 bases lay between the germline ends. The CDR3 region has the DNA TGTGCCACCAGCAGAGATCTGCAGGTGGGAGACACTGAAGCTTTCTTT. This translates into CATSRDLQVGDTEAFF. Supplemented by reference TRBV15 and TRBJ1-1, the full variable domain reads DAMVIQNPRYQVTQFGKPVTLSCSQTLNHNVMYWYQQKSSQAPKLLFHYYDKDFNNEADTPDNFQSRRPNTSFCFLDIRSPGLGDTAMYLCATSRDLQVGDTEAFFGQGTRLTVV.

The chain employs TRBV30 and TRBJ2-1, with D perhaps TRBD2 (5 bases). The V gene lost 5 bases and the J gene lost 2 bases, with 16 bases spanning the gap. Germline values: CDR1 GTSNPN, CDR2 SVGIG (reference sequence). The CDR3 contains 15 residues. DNA of the CDR3: TGTGCCTGGGATCCTGACCCCGGGGCCTACAATGAGCAGTTCTTC. Translating gives CAWDPDPGAYNEQFF.

This sequence joins TRBV6-4 and TRBJ2-1, with 7 bases lining up with TRBD2. The CDR3 is 16 residues long. Germline V gene sequence: CDR1 MRHNA, CDR2 SNTAGT. V dropped 6 bases and J dropped 1; count of bases not matched to a gene: 9. Here the CDR3 DNA reads TGTGCCAGCAGACCAGTTGGGGGGGGGTCCTACAATGAGCAGTTCTTC. Protein: CASRPVGGGSYNEQFF.

The J gene is TRBJ2-3, the V gene TRBV11-2, with TRBD1 identical over 7 bases. The ends lost 6 bases at V and 4 bases at J; junction bases unmatched: 10. CDR3 size: 15 residues. CDR1 is SGHAT, CDR2 FQNNGV, per germline. In DNA form, the CDR3 reads TGTGCCAGCAGGTCACGGGACAGAGGGCCAGATACGCAGTATTTT. As protein: CASRSRDRGPDTQYF.

This chain links TRBV4-1 with TRBJ2-1, with D possibly matching TRBD2 (6 bases). CDR1 is MGHRA, CDR2 YSYEKL, per germline. The V end was cut by 4 bases, the J end by 6 bases, with 10 bases between. The CDR3 has 13 amino acids. The CDR3 DNA follows: TGCGCCAGCAGCCCGGGACTCTCCAATGAGCAGTTCTTC. Its translation: CASSPGLSNEQFF.

This chain joins TRBV29-1 and TRBJ1-2; possible D gene TRBD1, 5 bases. CDR1 and CDR2 (germline): SQVTM, ANQGSEA. The CDR3 runs 14 residues. Trimming took off 6 bases at V and 1 base at J, with 15 bases between the two ends. The CDR3 reads CSVHRDFLNYGYTF. The CDR3 DNA sequence: TGCAGCGTACACCGGGACTTTCTTAACTATGGCTACACCTTC.

CDR3 DNA: TGTGCCAGCAGTTACCAACAGGGGGGCCAGCCCCAGCATTTT. Amino acids: CASSYQQGGQPQHF. The chain uses TRBV6-6 and TRBJ1-5, with 8 bases aligning to TRBD1. The CDR3 covers 14 residues. Looked up from germline, CDR1 is MNHNY and CDR2 is SVGAGI (reference sequence). V trimming: 2 bases; J trimming: 7 bases; junction bases outside the gene matches: 4.

The table lists this clone with many counts. The J gene is TRBJ1-1, the V gene TRBV6-1; no clear D. The CDR3 is 13 amino acids. V gave up 0 bases and J gave up 8 bases, with 10 bases separating them. Germline loops: CDR1 MNHNS, CDR2 SASEGT. CDR3 sequence reads: CASSEAAEVEAFF. The CDR3 coding sequence is TGTGCCAGCAGTGAAGCCGCAGAGGTGGAAGCTTTCTTT.

The chain employs TRBV9 and TRBJ2-7; maybe TRBD1 (6 bases). V was cut by 3 bases and J by 6 bases, with 10 bases left in between. CDR3 size: 12 residues. The germline V gene encodes CDR1 SGDLS and CDR2 YYNGEE. CDR3 coding DNA: TGTGCCAGCAGCGGCACAGGGTCCGAGCAGTACTTC. Its protein is CASSGTGSEQYF.

Concerning this clone: The same CDR3 arises from other DNA sequences in this sample as well. The gene calls are TRBV9 and TRBJ2-7; TRBD1 agrees at 7 bases. Germline CDR1 SGDLS, CDR2 YYNGEE. V lost 3 bases and J lost 4; bases outside the gene matches: 1. There are 12 residues in the CDR3. The CDR3: CASSGQGYEQYF. CDR3 coding DNA: TGTGCCAGCAGCGGACAGGGTTACGAGCAGTACTTC.

V and J are TRBV15 and TRBJ1-1, with D maybe TRBD1 (6 bases). The V end lost 5 bases, the J end lost 4 bases, and 14 bases lay between the germline ends. The CDR3 extends over 14 amino acids. CDR1 is LNHNV, CDR2 YYDKDF, per germline (reference sequence). The CDR3 DNA is TGTGCCACCAGCTCGGGGGGCTGGGGCACTGAAGCTTTCTTT. It translates to CATSSGGWGTEAFF.

CDR3 sequence: CASHYRDYEQYF. The CDR3 DNA sequence: TGTGCCAGCCACTACAGGGACTACGAGCAGTACTTC. The rearrangement links TRBV19 to TRBJ2-7; weak D call: TRBD1 (6 bases). V was clipped by 9 bases and J by 3 bases, with 12 bases between them. The germline CDR1 and CDR2 sequences are LNHDA and SQIVND (reference sequence). The CDR3 consists of 12 residues.

This chain uses TRBV5-5 with TRBJ1-3; a weak D match, TRBD1 (6 bases). Per the germline V gene, CDR1 is SGHKS and CDR2 is YYEKEE (reference sequence). CDR3 length: 16 amino acids. The germline V and J ends were trimmed by 4 bases and 0 bases, with 14 bases remaining between them. The CDR3 nucleotides read TGTGCCAGCAGCCGACCAGGGGACGTCTCTGGAAACACCATATATTTT. This encodes CASSRPGDVSGNTIYF.

The rearrangement uses TRBV4-2 and TRBJ1-1, with D possibly TRBD1 on 6 matching bases. The CDR3 consists of 19 residues. Trimming pared 0 bases from V and 1 base from J, leaving 21 bases between. The germline V gene encodes CDR1 LGHNA and CDR2 YNFKEQ. The CDR3 protein is CASSQDPGVFEGTNTEAFF. In DNA, the CDR3 is TGTGCCAGCAGCCAAGACCCAGGGGTATTTGAGGGGACGAACACTGAAGCTTTCTTT.